One and the same sample provided the 25 T cell receptor beta chains below, sequenced in a study of T cells in Graves' hyperthyroidism and ophthalmopathy (dated by TCRdb to between 2017 and 2020). Libraries came from multiplex PCR. TCRdb shows the sequencer as Illumina HiSeq 2000. The TCR beta CDR3 regions were amplified from the RNA transcripts. A first-round RT-PCR of the TCR CDR3 used the HTBI primer set with the Qiagen OneStep RT-PCR kit. In TCRdb, the public reads were trimmed at Q25 with fastp and aligned with MiXCR, with productive beta chains retained. Rows matching on CDR3 protein sequence are summarized as one entry with the most common DNA and genes. The sample profile shows 550,000 to 650,000 distinct CDR3 sequences; about 15% of them were found once. Clones ranked in the top ten supply more than 4.5% of the sample. Sequenced material: blood. These TCRs come from a woman between 25 and 40 years old with Graves' hyperthyroidism that later progressed to Graves' ophthalmopathy.

Worth noting for this clonotype: Just one base apart from a much larger clone, this may be a read error. The chain recombines TRBV11-2 with TRBJ2-5, with D maybe TRBD1 (6 bases). V dropped 3 bases and J dropped 5 bases, with 10 bases sitting between them. The germline gives CDR1 SGHAT, CDR2 FQNNGV. The CDR3 length is 13 residues. This CDR3 is CASSFGGRETQYF. CDR3 in DNA: TGTGCCAGCAGCTTTGGGGGCCGGGAGACCCAGTACTTC.

This clonotype came up many times. In DNA form, the CDR3 reads TGTGCCAGCAGGACAGTGCTGAAGCGGAACACTGAAGCTTTCTTT. This sequence encodes CASRTVLKRNTEAFF. The chain couples TRBV6-2 or TRBV6-3 to TRBJ1-1; TRBD1 is a possible D gene (5 bases). The CDR3 spans 15 residues. Trimming took 6 bases from V and 1 from J, leaving 15 bases between them. Germline assignment: CDR1 MNHEY and CDR2 SVGEGT.

This clonotype was seen repeatedly, ten times or more. This chain connects TRBV6-2 or TRBV6-3 to TRBJ2-5, with 7 nucleotides matching TRBD2. J was trimmed by 5 bases and V by 0 bases; bases with no gene match: 6. In germline, CDR1 is MNHEY, CDR2 SVGEGT. The CDR3 runs to 15 residues. CDR3 residues: CASSYSAGDRETQYF. The DNA of the CDR3 is TGTGCCAGCAGTTACTCGGCGGGAGATCGGGAGACCCAGTACTTC.

This clonotype was picked up many times. The CDR3 DNA sequence: TGTGCCAGCATGATCGAAGCGGGATCGTGGAATGAGCAGTTCTTC. Residues: CASMIEAGSWNEQFF. The rearrangement links TRBV5-4 to TRBJ2-1, with 7 bases identical to TRBD2. CDR3 length: 15 amino acids. The V segment lost 6 bases and the J segment 7 bases; nucleotides outside the gene matches: 13. CDR1 SGHNT and CDR2 YYREEE come from the germline V gene (reference sequence).

The chain joins TRBV6-1 to TRBJ2-1; 11 bases align to TRBD2. The germline V gene encodes CDR1 MNHNS and CDR2 SASEGT. CDR3 size: 16 residues. V shed 3 bases and J 6 bases; nucleotides not matched to a gene: 7. CDR3 coding DNA: TGTGCCAGCAGTGACTCAACTAGCGGGAGTGGCAATGAGCAGTTCTTC. This sequence encodes CASSDSTSGSGNEQFF.

In its sample, this clonotype was seen a few times. With a much larger clone just one base away, this may be a read error. The chain links TRBV12-3 or TRBV12-4 to TRBJ1-4; D gene ambiguous. This CDR3 region has 13 residues. DNA of the CDR3: TGTGGCAGCAGTTTAGCGGAACGAGAAAAACTGTTTTTT. Residues: CGSSLAEREKLFF.

In its sample, this clonotype was seen a few times. The CDR3 DNA follows: TGTGCCAGTAGTATCGGGTACATCTACAATGAGCAGTTCTTC. Amino acid sequence: CASSIGYIYNEQFF. The J gene is TRBJ2-1, the V gene TRBV19; D gene uncertain. The CDR3 extends over 14 amino acids. Germline V gene data show CDR1 as LNHDA and CDR2 as SQIVND (reference sequence). Trimming removed 3 bases at V and 3 bases at J, with 9 bases between.

The chain has TRBV4-2 and TRBJ2-4; perhaps TRBD2 as D (5 bases). The germline gives CDR1 LGHNA, CDR2 YNFKEQ. CDR3 length: 18 amino acids. Trimming removed 0 bases from V and 0 bases from J, with 15 bases in between. CDR3 bases: TGTGCCAGCAGCCAAGAGGGAGCCCTCAAGGGAGCCAAAAACATTCAGTACTTC. As protein: CASSQEGALKGAKNIQYF.

This chain's CDR3 is CAWSGPPIDQPQHF. CDR3 nucleotide sequence: TGTGCCTGGAGTGGCCCGCCAATCGACCAGCCCCAGCATTTT. The chain carries TRBV30 and TRBJ1-5, with D unclear. V lost 1 base and J 7 bases, leaving 14 bases between the germline ends. Germline V gene data show CDR1 as GTSNPN and CDR2 as SVGIG (reference sequence). The CDR3 has 14 residues.

This clonotype was counted between two and nine times. The rearrangement links TRBV3-1 to TRBJ2-1; 12 positions match TRBD2. This CDR3 is 17 amino acids long. Germline V gives CDR1 LGHDT, CDR2 YNNKEL (reference sequence). The trim removed 4 bases at V and 6 bases at J, leaving 10 bases unmatched. CDR3 in DNA: TGTGCCAGCAGCCTTTCCCGGACTAGCGGGGCTCCCAATGAGCAGTTCTTC. This translates into CASSLSRTSGAPNEQFF.

Many counts were recorded for this clonotype. The gene calls are TRBV5-1 and TRBJ2-1; D gene ambiguous. The CDR3 totals 15 residues. Per the germline V gene, CDR1 is SGHRS and CDR2 is YFSETQ. The V gene lost 4 bases and the J gene lost 3 bases, with 14 bases spanning the gap. For the CDR3, the DNA is TGCGCCAGCAGCCCGATTGGGAACGTCTACAATGAGCAGTTCTTC. Protein: CASSPIGNVYNEQFF.

V and J are TRBV11-2 and TRBJ2-5; D unresolved. There are 15 residues in the CDR3. Germline CDR1 reads SGHAT; CDR2 reads FQNNGV. V shed 0 bases and J shed 5 bases, with 13 bases lying between them. CDR3 coding DNA: TGTGCCAGCAGCTTAGAGGCCCCACCCCGGGAGACCCAGTACTTC. Amino acid sequence: CASSLEAPPRETQYF. Variable domain in full (rest from reference TRBV11-2 and TRBJ2-5): EAGVAQSPRYKIIEKRQSVAFWCNPISGHATLYWYQQILGQGPKLLIQFQNNGVVDDSQLPKDRFSAERLKGVDSTLKIQPAKLEDSAVYLCASSLEAPPRETQYFGPGTRLLVL.

Worth noting for this clonotype: With a much larger clone just one base away, this may be a read error. The CDR3 region has the DNA TGTGCCAGCAGCAAGGCACAGGGGGCCACTGTAGCTTTCTTT. Its protein is CASSKAQGATVAFF. V usage is TRBV7-2 and J usage is TRBJ1-1, with 9 bases matching TRBD1. The CDR3 covers 14 residues. Germline V gene data show CDR1 as SGHTA and CDR2 as FQGNSA.

J is TRBJ2-7 and V is TRBV25-1, with D unresolved. The V and J ends lost 7 bases and 2 bases respectively, with 9 bases between them. CDR1 and CDR2 from the germline V gene are MGHDK and SYGVNS. CDR3 size: 12 residues. The CDR3 is CASMGHPYEQYF. The CDR3 DNA reads TGTGCCAGCATGGGCCATCCCTACGAGCAGTACTTC.

CDR3 loop: CASSGESTGDEQYF. The CDR3 DNA sequence: TGTGCCAGCAGCGGAGAATCAACAGGGGACGAGCAGTACTTC. The chain is built from TRBV9 and TRBJ2-7, with 7 bases aligning to TRBD1. The CDR3 extends over 14 amino acids. Unmatched junction bases numbered 8, after V lost 3 bases and J lost 5 bases. The V gene's germline CDR1 is SGDLS and CDR2 YYNGEE.

Many counts were recorded for this clonotype. The chain recombines TRBV29-1 with TRBJ1-1; D is perhaps TRBD1 (6 bases). Germline CDR1 reads SQVTM; CDR2 reads ANQGSEA. The CDR3 loop spans 10 amino acids. CDR3 coding DNA: TGCGGAGGGGGGAACACTGAAGCTTTCTTT. The encoded protein is CGGGNTEAFF. Drawing the rest from reference TRBV29-1 and TRBJ1-1, the complete variable domain is SAVISQKPSRDICQRGTSLTIQCQVDSQVTMMFWYRQQPGQSLTLIATANQGSEATYESGFVIDKFPISRPNLTFSTLTVSNMSPEDSSIYLCGGGNTEAFFGQGTRLTVV.

This clonotype was observed at least ten times. This chain uses TRBV7-2 with TRBJ1-1; D remains ambiguous. This CDR3 has 16 amino acids. The V end lost 4 bases, the J end lost 5 bases, and 20 bases lay between the germline ends. Germline V gene sequence: CDR1 SGHTA, CDR2 FQGNSA. In nucleotides, the CDR3 is TGTGCCAGCAGCTCAGCTGAAGGACCCCCTTGGACTGAAGCTTTCTTT. This sequence encodes CASSSAEGPPWTEAFF.

As to this clonotype: This may come from a read error, since a much larger clone is one base off. The chain couples TRBV6-1 to TRBJ1-1; 7 bases map to TRBD1. This CDR3 contains 13 residues. V shed 8 bases, J shed 3 bases, and the junction held 6 bases outside the gene matches. Germline values: CDR1 MNHNS, CDR2 SASEGT. The CDR3 spells CASGGTAYTEAFF. For the CDR3, the DNA is TGTGCCAGCGGAGGGACAGCTTACACTGAAGCTTTCTTT.

This clonotype has ten or more counts. This chain links TRBV3-1 with TRBJ1-5; D perhaps matches TRBD1 (6 bases). Per the germline V gene, CDR1 is LGHDT and CDR2 is YNNKEL (reference sequence). V lost 4 bases and J 4 bases, leaving 14 bases between the germline ends. The CDR3 is 15 residues long. CDR3 in DNA: TGTGCCAGCAGCCTACAGGGCTCTGGGAATCAGCCCCAGCATTTT. As protein: CASSLQGSGNQPQHF.

The V call is TRBV15, the J call TRBJ2-2; no clear D. V lost 1 base and J lost 9, with 3 bases in between. The germline V gene encodes CDR1 LNHNV and CDR2 YYDKDF (reference sequence). The CDR3 length is 11 residues. For the CDR3, the DNA is TGTGCCACCAGCAGAGCGAGGGAGCTGTTTTTT. This gives the protein CATSRARELFF.

This clonotype was seen repeatedly, ten times or more. This sequence joins TRBV20-1 and TRBJ1-5; D is uncertain. V was clipped by 4 bases and J by 0 bases, with 16 bases between them. The CDR3 is made up of 16 amino acids. Germline V gene lookup returns CDR1 DFQATT and CDR2 SNEGSKA (reference sequence). DNA for the CDR3: TGCAGTGCTAAAGAGGTTGGATGGTATAGCAATCAGCCCCAGCATTTT. It yields the protein CSAKEVGWYSNQPQHF.

This clonotype was picked up a small number of times. The rearrangement joins TRBV7-8 to TRBJ1-5; 7 bases align to TRBD1. The germline CDR1 and CDR2 sequences are SGHVS and FQNEAQ. V lost 2 bases, J lost 4 bases, and 11 bases stayed unmatched. The CDR3 loop spans 17 amino acids. This CDR3 is CASSLSRTGTDNQPQHF. CDR3 nucleotide sequence: TGTGCCAGCAGCTTATCCCGAACCGGGACAGATAATCAGCCCCAGCATTTT.

This clonotype was picked up a small number of times. The CDR3 loop reads CASSQWDRGSEQYF. CDR3 in DNA: TGTGCCAGCAGCCAGTGGGACAGGGGTTCCGAGCAGTACTTC. The V and J genes are TRBV3-1 and TRBJ2-7; 10 bases fit TRBD1. J was trimmed by 6 bases and V by 3 bases; bases with no gene match: 5. The germline gives CDR1 LGHDT, CDR2 YNNKEL (reference sequence). CDR3 length: 14 amino acids.

The table lists this clonotype with many counts. This chain links TRBV7-3 with TRBJ1-2; D may be TRBD1 (6 bases). Trimming shortened V by 5 bases and J by 9 bases, and 16 bases separated the two germline ends. The CDR3 is 13 residues long. The V gene's germline CDR1 is SGHTA and CDR2 FQGTGA. CDR3 DNA: TGTGCCAGCAGCCCGAGCGGGGGCTTCAGCTACACCTTC. This gives the protein CASSPSGGFSYTF.

This clonotype was counted between two and nine times. This chain links TRBV19 with TRBJ2-1; 16 nucleotides agree with TRBD2. V lost 5 bases and J lost 9; bases outside the gene matches: 13. CDR1 is LNHDA, CDR2 SQIVND, per germline (reference sequence). This CDR3 comprises 18 residues. The CDR3 coding sequence is TGTGCCAGTAGTCTCTCGACCGGGACTAGCGGGAGGGCCAGTGAGCAGTTCTTC. Translating it yields CASSLSTGTSGRASEQFF.